The subject of this entry is one TCR beta chain. The method was immunoSEQ multiplex PCR; TCRdb's version includes in-frame clones alone and lacks a portion of them. The data contain about 490,000 clones, approximately 83% of them seen just once; the ten biggest clones take up roughly 3.1%. J was trimmed by 6 bases and V by 4 bases; bases with no gene match: 5. Germline values: CDR1 SGHNT, CDR2 YENEEA. This CDR3 spans 13 amino acids. The entry originates in a study of blood T cell repertoires in COVID-19. Study-level background: Sample material is recorded as cDNA or gDNA derived from T cells, B-cell-depleted T cells, or PBMCs.

The receptor comes from a human donor in a cohort sampled during active COVID-19. This rearrangement joins TRBV11-3 to TRBJ2-7; 8 bases agree with TRBD1. The sample comprised peripheral blood. In DNA, the CDR3 is TGTGCCAGCAGCTATCAGGGGGCAATCGAGCAGTACTTC. Translated: CASSYQGAIEQYF.